The subject of this entry is one T cell receptor beta chain. Its antigen is still unknown. TCRdb's table, derived via immunoSEQ multiplex PCR, lists solely in-frame clones and lacks some. The top ten hold under 0.35% of the sample, which has tens of thousands of clones, roughly 91% seen once. This CDR3 is built from 18 residues. Germline-derived CDR1 and CDR2 are LNHDA and SQIVND (reference sequence). Trimming took 5 bases from V and 0 from J, leaving 17 bases between them. Exclusion applied to patients with autoimmune disease history or systemic immunosuppression. The data originate from a study of OX40 agonist ivuxolimab in advanced cancers. Overall study: Intravenous ivuxolimab was administered to patients every 2 weeks at 0.01 to 10 mg/kg.

Study-level findings and limits: The average count of expanded clones was higher among CD8+ T cells than among CD4+.

The TCR sequence derives from an adult with an advanced solid tumor such as melanoma, head and neck, liver or kidney cancer. Specimen: CD4+ or CD8+ T cells sorted from blood, collected in a trial of the OX40 agonist ivuxolimab. This chain joins TRBV19 and TRBJ2-6, with TRBD2 as a possible D gene (6 bases). This CDR3 is CASSVGGLGVSGANVLTF. CDR3 nucleotides: TGTGCCAGTAGTGTGGGAGGTCTAGGGGTCTCTGGGGCCAACGTCCTGACTTTC.